The 6 T cell receptor beta chains below all came from one sample that was sequenced in a study of CD8+ T cells in alopecia areata. Sequencing templates came from extracted RNA that was reverse transcribed into cDNA. Here immunoSEQ multiplex PCR was the method, and the copy in TCRdb shows in-frame clones only, minus some. The table records some 220,000 clones, roughly 56% of them present only once. Treatment here: oral pan-JAK inhibitor, 5-10 mg twice daily. The sample here was CD4+ T cells sorted from blood, taken at week 4, from a patient treated with tofacitinib. The receptor source for this set is a human donor with alopecia areata.

This chain connects TRBV11-2 to TRBJ1-5; D uncertain. The CDR3 loop spans 14 amino acids. V lost 6 bases and J 1 base, leaving 10 bases between the germline ends. The germline CDR1 and CDR2 sequences are SGHAT and FQNNGV. Here the CDR3 DNA reads TGTGCCAGCAGTCACGATGACAGCAATCAGCCCCAGCATTTT. Translation: CASSHDDSNQPQHF.

The V gene is TRBV5-4, the J gene TRBJ2-7, with D perhaps TRBD2 (6 bases). The germline CDR1 and CDR2 sequences are SGHNT and YYREEE (reference sequence). The CDR3 is 20 residues long. Trimming removed 4 bases from V and 4 bases from J, with 33 bases in between. The CDR3 is CASSSVGGRVGITRGYEQYF. The DNA of the CDR3 is TGTGCCAGCAGCAGTGTTGGAGGCAGGGTCGGGATAACGCGGGGATACGAGCAGTACTTC.

In this sample, this clone turned up a few times. The chain has TRBV6-6 and TRBJ1-6; TRBD1 matches at 10 bases. CDR1 and CDR2 from the germline V gene are MNHNY and SVGAGI (reference sequence). The CDR3 loop spans 12 amino acids. CDR3 protein: CAGGQGNSPLHF. In DNA, the CDR3 is TGTGCGGGGGGACAGGGGAATTCACCCCTCCACTTT.

The chain employs TRBV5-1 and TRBJ2-2; D call uncertain. CDR1 and CDR2 from the germline V gene are SGHRS and YFSETQ. The CDR3 is 14 amino acids. The V and J ends lost 4 bases and 5 bases respectively, with 12 bases between them. The CDR3: CASSPQAPTGELFF. The DNA for the CDR3 is TGCGCCAGCAGCCCCCAGGCCCCTACCGGGGAGCTGTTTTTT.

The V and J genes are TRBV10-3 and TRBJ1-2; D might be TRBD1 (6 bases). This CDR3 region has 15 residues. Germline CDR1 and CDR2: ENHRY and SYGVKD. Trimming left V 7 bases short and J 6 bases short, with 21 bases between. The CDR3 sequence: CAIMAPTGARNGYTF. CDR3 nucleotide sequence: TGTGCCATCATGGCTCCCACGGGGGCTAGAAATGGCTACACCTTC.

This clone has just a few counts. The chain is built from TRBV21-1 and TRBJ1-2. TRBV21-1 is deemed a pseudogene. The CDR3 sequence is 11 residues long. Here the CDR3 reads CASSWGYGYTF. As DNA, the CDR3 is TGTGCCAGCAGTTGGGGATATGGCTACACCTTC.